This TCR beta chain was identified during a study of regulatory T cells in long-lasting Graves disease. This clonotype showed up many times. The CDR3 is made up of 14 amino acids. V was shortened by 3 bases and J by 8 bases, with 14 bases between the two germline ends. CDR1 is KGHSH and CDR2 is LQKENI in the germline V gene. Specified time point: newly diagnosed GD, antithyroid drugs for less than 3 months. RNA isolated from PBMCs was used to make the TCR library. Arm-PCR of CDR3 regions and iRepertoire HTBI primers were the basis on which TCR beta libraries were built. TCRdb ran MiXCR on the multiplex PCR reads and lists one entry per CDR3 protein. The table shows 350,000 to 500,000 distinct CDR3 sequences, with 16% occurring only once. These data were likewise used in another study, on T cells in Graves' hyperthyroidism and ophthalmopathy. From that paper: No ophthalmopathy progression within 18 months constituted stable Graves' hyperthyroidism. Each patient was aged 18 to 65 and had newly diagnosed hyperthyroidism of under 2 months' duration.

This sequence joins TRBV18 and TRBJ2-1, with D perhaps assigned TRBD1 or TRBD2 (5 bases each). Sequenced here: peripheral blood mononuclear cells (PBMCs), sampled at new diagnosis, from a patient treated with antithyroid drugs. The receptor comes from a woman in her thirties with Graves disease. CDR3 region: CASSPGVVGDEQFF. For the CDR3, the DNA is TGTGCCAGCTCACCGGGGGTAGTCGGGGATGAGCAGTTCTTC. Drawing the rest from reference TRBV18 and TRBJ2-1, the complete variable domain is NAGVMQNPRHLVRRRGQEARLRCSPMKGHSHVYWYRQLPEEGLKFMVYLQKENIIDESGMPKERFSAEFPKEGPSILRIQQVVRGDSAAYFCASSPGVVGDEQFFGPGTRLTVL.